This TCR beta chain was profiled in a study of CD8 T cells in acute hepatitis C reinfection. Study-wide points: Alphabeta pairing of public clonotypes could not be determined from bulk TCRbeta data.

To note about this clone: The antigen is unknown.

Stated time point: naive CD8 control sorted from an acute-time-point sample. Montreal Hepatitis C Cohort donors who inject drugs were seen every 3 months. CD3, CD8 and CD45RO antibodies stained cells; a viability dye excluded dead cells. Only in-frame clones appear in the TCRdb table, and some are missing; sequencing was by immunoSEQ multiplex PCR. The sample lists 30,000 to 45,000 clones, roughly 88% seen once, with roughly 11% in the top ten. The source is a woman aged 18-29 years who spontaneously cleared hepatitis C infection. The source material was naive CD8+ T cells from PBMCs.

CDR3 loop: CASSYGTRGTEAFF. The CDR3 DNA reads as TGTGCCAGCAGTTACGGAACCCGAGGCACTGAAGCTTTCTTT. The chain is built from TRBV6-5 and TRBJ1-1, with D unclear. CDR3 size: 14 residues. Trimming shortened V by 2 bases and J by 4 bases, and 11 bases separated the two germline ends. Germline values: CDR1 MNHEY, CDR2 SVGAGI.